This TCR beta chain stems from a study of blood T cell repertoires in COVID-19. Study overall: Sites in the United States, Italy and Spain provided acute and convalescent COVID-19 samples. Sources were T cells, B-cell-depleted T cells, or PBMCs; the material itself was cDNA or gDNA.

Study processing details: Reference gene primers were amplified, and this amplification served to estimate nucleated cell counts. The assay was immunoSEQ multiplex PCR, and TCRdb's table has in-frame clones only and misses some. For V, J and clone size, that table is used; D and trimming come from the DNA. The sample has some 350,000 clones; roughly 86% are singletons. The sequenced sample was peripheral blood. The TCR comes from a human donor in a cohort sampled during active COVID-19.

The CDR3 protein is CASSEVWTDNTEAFF. CDR3 in DNA: TGTGCCAGCAGTGAGGTATGGACAGATAACACTGAAGCTTTCTTT. The chain couples TRBV25-1 to TRBJ1-1, with D perhaps matching TRBD1 (6 bases). CDR1 is MGHDK, CDR2 SYGVNS, per germline. Trimming cost V 3 bases and J 2 bases, with 13 bases left between them. CDR3 size: 15 residues.